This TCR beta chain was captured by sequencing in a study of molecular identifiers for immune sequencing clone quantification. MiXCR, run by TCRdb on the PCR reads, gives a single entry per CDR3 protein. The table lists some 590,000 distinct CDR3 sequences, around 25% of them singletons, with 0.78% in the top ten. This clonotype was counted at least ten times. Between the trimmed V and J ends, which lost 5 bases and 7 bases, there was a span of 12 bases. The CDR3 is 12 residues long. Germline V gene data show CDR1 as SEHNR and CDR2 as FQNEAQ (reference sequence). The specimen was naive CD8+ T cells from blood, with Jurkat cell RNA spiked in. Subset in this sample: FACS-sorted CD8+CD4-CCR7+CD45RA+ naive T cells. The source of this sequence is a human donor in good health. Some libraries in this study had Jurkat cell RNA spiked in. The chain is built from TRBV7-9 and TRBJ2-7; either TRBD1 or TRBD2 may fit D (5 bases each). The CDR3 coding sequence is TGTGCCAGCAGCGGGGTCGAGGGGGAGCAGTACTTC. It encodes CASSGVEGEQYF.